A single sample is the source of the 27 T cell receptor beta chains below, sequenced in a study of blood T cells in healthy people across ages. A second PCR of about 6 to 12 cycles used a sample-barcoded 5' primer and a J-beta primer mix. TCRdb re-analysed the 5' RACE reads in MiXCR, keeping a single row per CDR3 protein. The sample lists roughly 790,000 distinct CDR3 sequences; about 40% were seen once. The source material was blood. These receptors all come from a woman aged 55-69 years in good health.

The V call is TRBV5-6, the J call TRBJ1-2, with a possible D match to TRBD1 (6 bases). CDR1 is SGHDT and CDR2 is YYEEEE in the germline V gene. The ends were cut back, 4 bases at V and 6 bases at J, with 13 bases in the middle. CDR3 length equals 13 residues. CDR3 in amino acids: CASSREWTDGYTF. CDR3 sequence (DNA): TGTGCCAGCAGCCGGGAGTGGACAGATGGCTACACCTTC.

CDR3 DNA sequence: TGTGCCAGCAGCCAAGAGGCTAGCGGGTTTGAGCAGTACTTC. Protein sequence: CASSQEASGFEQYF. The rearrangement joins TRBV4-2 to TRBJ2-5; 8 nucleotides line up with TRBD2. The V gene end was trimmed by 0 bases and the J gene end by 11 bases; junction bases not matched to a gene: 8. CDR1 is LGHNA and CDR2 is YNFKEQ in the germline V gene. The CDR3 is 14 residues long.

V gene TRBV3-1 combines with J gene TRBJ2-2; D tentatively fits TRBD1 or TRBD2 (5 bases each). V lost 0 bases, J lost 6 bases, and 17 bases lay in between. This CDR3 has 17 amino acids. Germline V gives CDR1 LGHDT, CDR2 YNNKEL (reference sequence). The CDR3 loop is CASSQERNRLAAGELFF. For the CDR3, the DNA is TGTGCCAGCAGCCAAGAAAGGAACAGGCTAGCCGCCGGGGAGCTGTTTTTT.

At least ten counts were recorded for this clonotype. CDR3 DNA sequence: TGTGCCAGCAGCGTAGACTTGGGGACAACGAACACTGAAGCTTTCTTT. Protein: CASSVDLGTTNTEAFF. The genes are TRBV9 and TRBJ1-1; perhaps TRBD1 as D (6 bases). Germline V CDR1 and CDR2: SGDLS, YYNGEE. Trimming removed 0 bases from V and 1 base from J, with 13 bases in between. The CDR3 covers 16 residues. The entire variable domain, with the rest obtained from reference TRBV9 and TRBJ1-1, is as follows: DSGVTQTPKHLITATGQRVTLRCSPRSGDLSVYWYQQSLDQGLQFLIQYYNGEERAKGNILERFSAQQFPDLHSELNLSSLELGDSALYFCASSVDLGTTNTEAFFGQGTRLTVV.

J is TRBJ1-5 and V is TRBV27, with TRBD1 matching 9 bases. The CDR3 covers 12 residues. Germline assignment: CDR1 MNHEY and CDR2 SMNVEV (reference sequence). Losses at the gene ends were 4 bases for V and 10 bases for J; bases not matched to a gene: 2. The CDR3 nucleotides are TGTGCCAGCAGTTCGGGACAGGGACCCCAGCATTTT. Translating it yields CASSSGQGPQHF.

The chain couples TRBV7-2 to TRBJ2-5; D may be TRBD1 (6 bases). The end of the DNA fits TRBJ2-7 better, so the J call may be wrong. CDR1 and CDR2 (germline): SGHTA, FQGNSA. The CDR3 has 14 amino acids. CDR3 protein: CASSLGQAGHEQYF. CDR3 in DNA: TGTGCCAGCAGCCTGGGACAAGCCGGCCACGAGCAGTACTTC.

The genes are TRBV3-1 and TRBJ2-1; a weak D match, TRBD2 (6 bases). This CDR3 comprises 15 residues. V was clipped by 8 bases and J by 2 bases, with 16 bases between them. Germline CDR1 reads LGHDT; CDR2 reads YNNKEL (reference sequence). In DNA form, the CDR3 reads TGTGCCAGCGGTCGCGGGGAGGACACCTACAATGAGCAGTTCTTC. This gives the protein CASGRGEDTYNEQFF.

This clonotype was observed a few times. The rearrangement links TRBV7-2 to TRBJ2-5, with 8 bases aligning to TRBD2. The CDR3 runs 15 residues. After removal of 2 bases from V and 5 bases from J, the junction contained 7 bases not matched to a gene. CDR1 is SGHTA, CDR2 FQGNSA, per germline. Here the CDR3 DNA reads TGTGCCAGCAGCTTATCCAGCGGGAGTATCGAGACCCAGTACTTC. This gives the protein CASSLSSGSIETQYF. The variable domain in full, completed from reference TRBV7-2 and TRBJ2-5, reads GAGVSQSPSNKVTEKGKDVELRCDPISGHTALYWYRQSLGQGLEFLIYFQGNSAPDKSGLPSDRFSAERTGGSVSTLTIQRTQQEDSAVYLCASSLSSGSIETQYFGPGTRLLVL.

The rearrangement joins TRBV20-1 to TRBJ2-1, with TRBD1 matching 10 bases. Trimming cost V 3 bases and J 8 bases; bases outside gene matches: 7. The V gene's germline CDR1 is DFQATT and CDR2 SNEGSKA (reference sequence). The CDR3 is 14 residues long. Here the CDR3 reads CSASSGQGSDEQFF. In DNA, the CDR3 is TGCAGTGCTAGTTCGGGACAGGGGTCGGATGAGCAGTTCTTC.

V gene TRBV29-1 combines with J gene TRBJ1-2, with D possibly matching TRBD1 (5 bases). Germline loops: CDR1 SQVTM, CDR2 ANQGSEA. This CDR3 has 12 residues. For the CDR3, the DNA is TGCAGTGGGCAGGGTGAAATCTATGGCTACACCTTC. Its protein product is CSGQGEIYGYTF.

The chain is built from TRBV4-3 and TRBJ2-2; D perhaps matches TRBD2 (6 bases). CDR1 LGHNA and CDR2 YSLEER come from the germline V gene. The CDR3 runs to 17 residues. The V gene lost 0 bases and the J gene lost 0 bases, with 11 bases spanning the gap. CDR3 amino acids: CASSQDRLGTNTGELFF. As DNA, the CDR3 is TGCGCCAGCAGCCAAGATCGACTAGGGACGAACACCGGGGAGCTGTTTTTT.

This clonotype was picked up a small number of times. V and J are TRBV7-2 and TRBJ2-3; the D is unclear. The V end was cut by 5 bases, the J end by 5 bases, with 8 bases between. From germline, CDR1 is SGHTA and CDR2 FQGNSA. This CDR3 region has 12 residues. For the CDR3, the DNA is TGTGCCAGCAGCCCCTTCGGAGATACGCAGTATTTT. It yields the protein CASSPFGDTQYF.

This rearrangement joins TRBV10-1 to TRBJ1-5; D not certain. The ends were cut back, 11 bases at V and 2 bases at J, with 13 bases in the middle. Germline lookup yields CDR1 WNHNN and CDR2 SYGVQD (reference sequence). The CDR3 totals 13 residues. CDR3 loop: CASQADGNQPQHF. CDR3 nucleotides: TGCGCCTCTCAGGCGGATGGCAATCAGCCCCAGCATTTT.

For this clonotype: Its ends do not fully match the called genes, so a read error is possible. This sequence joins TRBV24-1 and TRBJ2-3; 9 bases fit TRBD1. CDR1 is KGHDR, CDR2 SFDVKD, per germline. The CDR3 has 16 residues. The CDR3: CAASDFGTGSPDTQYF. CDR3 nucleotides: TGTGCCGCCAGTGATTTCGGGACAGGGAGCCCAGATACGCAGTATTTT.

The gene calls are TRBV12-3 or TRBV12-4 and TRBJ2-7, with 7 bases aligning to TRBD1. This CDR3 has 14 residues. Trimming took 6 bases from V and 4 from J; bases not matched to a gene: 9. CDR3 protein: CASRRHAGGYEQYF. The CDR3 bases are TGTGCCAGCAGGAGGCATGCAGGGGGTTACGAGCAGTACTTC.

In this sample, this clonotype turned up a few times. This chain links TRBV21-1 with TRBJ2-7; the table gives TRBD1 as D, unverified against the DNA. TRBV21-1 is reported as a pseudogene. The CDR3 runs 15 residues. CDR3 nucleotide sequence: TGTGCCAGCAGCAAAAAGGAAGACAGTTTATACGAGCAGTACTTC. Translated, it gives CASSKKEDSLYEQYF.

This chain links TRBV7-3 with TRBJ1-2, with 7 bases identical to TRBD1. Germline V gives CDR1 SGHTA, CDR2 FQGTGA. The CDR3 is made up of 13 amino acids. The V and J ends lost 1 base and 8 bases, in that order; junction bases with no gene match: 4. Here the CDR3 DNA reads TGTGCCAGCAGCTTAAGGGACAGCAGGGGCTACACCTTC. Translating gives CASSLRDSRGYTF.

This clonotype was counted a few times. J is TRBJ2-5 and V is TRBV6-1, with a possible D match to TRBD2 (5 bases). Trimming cost V 2 bases and J 1 base, with 8 bases left between them. The CDR3 has 14 residues. Germline V lookup: CDR1 MNHNS, CDR2 SASEGT. The CDR3 DNA is TGTGCCAGCAGTGAATCGCGGGCCCAAGAGACCCAGTACTTC. This codes for CASSESRAQETQYF.

This clonotype was counted many times. J is TRBJ2-3 and V is TRBV9, with 8 nucleotides matching TRBD2. The CDR3 consists of 16 residues. J was trimmed by 2 bases and V by 0 bases; bases with no gene match: 5. Germline CDR1 SGDLS, CDR2 YYNGEE. CDR3 residues: CASSVEPSGYTDTQYF. The CDR3 DNA reads TGTGCCAGCAGCGTAGAGCCTAGCGGGTACACAGATACGCAGTATTTT.

Only one count was recorded for this clonotype. The CDR3 region has the DNA TGCAGTGCCCGCCAGGCGGGGGGGACCTACAATGAGCAGTTCTTC. This gives the protein CSARQAGGTYNEQFF. J is TRBJ2-1 and V is TRBV20-1; TRBD2 agrees at 9 bases. V lost 6 bases, J lost 2 bases, and 8 bases stayed unmatched. The CDR3 has 15 residues. CDR1 is DFQATT and CDR2 is SNEGSKA in the germline V gene (reference sequence).

This clonotype was observed a few times. This sequence joins TRBV12-3 or TRBV12-4 and TRBJ2-5; D might be TRBD1 or TRBD2, each matching 5 bases. Judging by the DNA end, TRBJ2-7 fits better; the J call may be wrong. This CDR3 contains 14 residues. Written as DNA, the CDR3 is TGTGCCAGCAGTTTTGGGGGTATAAGAAGCGAGCAGTACTTC. It translates to CASSFGGIRSEQYF.

About this clonotype itself: Germline is not matched at one junction end, which may reflect a read error. The V and J genes are TRBV4-2 and TRBJ2-1; D might be TRBD2 (5 bases). The DNA end lines up better with TRBJ2-7; the J call may be wrong. This CDR3 is 17 amino acids long. Looked up from germline, CDR1 is LGHNA and CDR2 is YNFKEQ. The CDR3 protein is CASSQDLGGLESYKQYF. CDR3 in DNA: TGTGCCAGCAGCCAAGATCTAGGCGGACTTGAGTCCTACAAGCAGTACTTC.

The table lists this clonotype with a few counts. The chain links TRBV28 to TRBJ2-1, with D tentatively TRBD1 (6 bases). Germline CDR1 and CDR2: MDHEN and SYDVKM. Trimming pared 8 bases from V and 3 bases from J, leaving 11 bases between. The CDR3 is 13 amino acids. This CDR3 is CASGTNSYNEQFF. In DNA form, the CDR3 reads TGTGCCAGCGGGACAAATAGCTACAATGAGCAGTTCTTC.

The genes are TRBV5-1 and TRBJ2-3; D may be TRBD2 (5 bases). Trimming took 4 bases from V and 8 from J, leaving 17 bases between them. The CDR3 has 14 residues. Germline-derived CDR1 and CDR2 are SGHRS and YFSETQ. CDR3 amino acids: CASSPERFGGTQYF. DNA of the CDR3: TGCGCCAGCAGCCCTGAGAGGTTTGGAGGTACGCAGTATTTT.

This rearrangement joins TRBV29-1 to TRBJ2-3; 9 bases line up with TRBD1. The length of the CDR3 is 15 residues. Germline-derived CDR1 and CDR2 are SQVTM and ANQGSEA. V lost 0 bases to trimming and J lost 6 bases; unmatched junction nucleotides: 7. DNA of the CDR3: TGCAGCGTTGAAGATTGGGACAGGGAGCAGGATACGCAGTATTTT. Protein sequence: CSVEDWDREQDTQYF.

This chain connects TRBV20-1 to TRBJ1-5; the D gene is possibly TRBD1 (6 bases). In germline, CDR1 is DFQATT, CDR2 SNEGSKA (reference sequence). V dropped 2 bases and J dropped 2 bases, with 16 bases sitting between them. The CDR3 runs 16 residues. The CDR3 is CSARSYRVKGNQPQHF. The CDR3 nucleotides read TGCAGTGCTAGATCCTACAGGGTTAAGGGCAATCAGCCCCAGCATTTT.

The chain couples TRBV29-1 to TRBJ1-3; a possible D gene is TRBD1 (5 bases). V lost 4 bases, J lost 0 bases, and 13 bases lay in between. CDR3 size: 15 residues. Germline V gene sequence: CDR1 SQVTM, CDR2 ANQGSEA. CDR3 in DNA: TGCAGCGTTGCGGGATCGGGGGACTCTGGAAACACCATATATTTT. It is translated as CSVAGSGDSGNTIYF.